The 15 T cell receptor beta chains presented below share a single source sample, sequenced in a study of blood T cell repertoires in COVID-19. TCRdb's copy holds only in-frame clones and misses some; the assay was immunoSEQ multiplex PCR. The data hold 110,000 to 150,000 clones, with around 81% observed a single time. Sequenced input: peripheral blood. Source of these receptors: a woman aged 50 to 60 with acute or convalescent COVID-19.

The J gene is TRBJ1-4, the V gene TRBV28; 9 nucleotides agree with TRBD1. With V trimmed by 8 bases and J by 4 bases, 5 bases remained unmatched. CDR3 size: 14 residues. In germline, CDR1 is MDHEN, CDR2 SYDVKM. CDR3 sequence (DNA): TGTGCCAGCCTTACAGGGGGCCGTAATGAAAAACTGTTTTTT. Translated: CASLTGGRNEKLFF.

This clone was detected only a few times. The rearrangement uses TRBV5-4 and TRBJ1-1; 8 bases match TRBD1. Trimming took 0 bases from V and 6 from J; bases not matched to a gene: 7. The V gene's germline CDR1 is SGHNT and CDR2 YYREEE (reference sequence). CDR3 size: 15 residues. CDR3 in DNA: TGTGCCAGCAGCTTGGACTGGGGACAGGACGCTGAAGCTTTCTTT. Translated: CASSLDWGQDAEAFF.

The chain joins TRBV19 to TRBJ1-3, with 7 bases lining up with TRBD1. CDR3 size: 16 residues. The V gene's germline CDR1 is LNHDA and CDR2 SQIVND (reference sequence). The ends lost 3 bases at V and 0 bases at J; junction bases unmatched: 5. The CDR3 here is CASSISGTVSGNTIYF. The CDR3, as DNA: TGTGCCAGTAGTATCTCAGGGACAGTCTCTGGAAACACCATATATTTT.

This chain joins TRBV18 and TRBJ1-6; unclear D gene. Germline V lookup: CDR1 KGHSH, CDR2 LQKENI. The CDR3 is made up of 13 amino acids. The V and J ends lost 5 bases and 9 bases respectively, with 11 bases between them. CDR3 sequence reads: CASSSRESSPLHF. CDR3 bases: TGTGCCAGCTCATCGAGGGAGTCTTCACCCCTCCACTTT.

The V and J genes are TRBV14 and TRBJ2-5, with D unclear. Trimming cost V 4 bases and J 9 bases, with 21 bases left between them. This CDR3 contains 15 residues. Germline V CDR1 and CDR2: SGHDN, FVKESK. CDR3 amino acids: CASSPSLGSYKAQYF. The DNA of the CDR3 is TGTGCCAGCAGCCCTTCCCTCGGGTCTTACAAAGCCCAGTACTTC.

This chain uses TRBV9 with TRBJ2-1; no clear D gene. The CDR3 contains 15 residues. CDR1 SGDLS and CDR2 YYNGEE come from the germline V gene. Trimming shortened V by 0 bases and J by 1 base, and 8 bases separated the two germline ends. CDR3: CASSVDSPSYNEQFF. The CDR3 region has the DNA TGTGCCAGCAGCGTAGACTCTCCTTCCTACAATGAGCAGTTCTTC. Combining the CDR3 with reference TRBV9 and TRBJ2-1 gives the whole variable domain DSGVTQTPKHLITATGQRVTLRCSPRSGDLSVYWYQQSLDQGLQFLIQYYNGEERAKGNILERFSAQQFPDLHSELNLSSLELGDSALYFCASSVDSPSYNEQFFGPGTRLTVL.

The CDR3 reads CASSSGGDPYEQYF. The CDR3 nucleotides read TGTGCCAGCAGCTCGGGGGGGGATCCCTACGAGCAGTACTTC. The chain links TRBV28 to TRBJ2-7; 8 bases align to TRBD2. The CDR3 has 14 amino acids. Germline values: CDR1 MDHEN, CDR2 SYDVKM. The junction had 6 bases not matched to a gene; V was cut back by 6 bases and J by 2 bases.

The J gene is TRBJ1-1, the V gene TRBV5-1; no clear D. With 0 bases removed from V and 3 bases from J, the gap between germline ends came to 6 bases. The CDR3 spans 13 residues. The germline V gene encodes CDR1 SGHRS and CDR2 YFSETQ. The CDR3 spells CASSLGQDTEAFF. Here the CDR3 DNA reads TGCGCCAGCAGCTTGGGGCAGGACACTGAAGCTTTCTTT.

This rearrangement joins TRBV28 to TRBJ1-2; D ambiguous. CDR1 MDHEN and CDR2 SYDVKM come from the germline V gene. The V and J ends lost 5 bases and 10 bases respectively, with 20 bases between them. CDR3 length: 14 residues. The CDR3 loop is CASSAMDGSGAYTF. The CDR3, as DNA: TGTGCCAGCAGTGCAATGGACGGCAGCGGTGCCTACACCTTC.

This chain joins TRBV2 and TRBJ2-5; 7 bases align to TRBD2. The trim removed 3 bases at V and 3 bases at J, leaving 7 bases unmatched. Per the germline V gene, CDR1 is SNHLY and CDR2 is FYNNEI. The CDR3 is 15 residues long. The CDR3: CASSEVVGGEETQYF. The DNA for the CDR3 is TGTGCCAGCAGTGAGGTCGTGGGGGGGGAAGAGACCCAGTACTTC.

The chain combines TRBV7-9 with TRBJ2-1, with a possible D match to TRBD2 (6 bases). Germline V lookup: CDR1 SEHNR, CDR2 FQNEAQ (reference sequence). The V gene lost 5 bases and the J gene lost 15 bases, with 14 bases spanning the gap. The CDR3 totals 11 residues. The CDR3 region is CASSPSSEGFF. Written as DNA, the CDR3 is TGTGCCAGCAGCCCATCTAGCGAGGGGTTCTTC.

The rearrangement links TRBV5-1 to TRBJ2-2; 9 nucleotides align to TRBD1. Unmatched junction bases numbered 6, after V lost 4 bases and J lost 5 bases. CDR1 is SGHRS, CDR2 YFSETQ, per germline. CDR3 length: 15 residues. The CDR3 loop reads CASSPDRGDTGELFF. The CDR3 DNA reads as TGCGCCAGCAGCCCGGACAGGGGAGATACCGGGGAGCTGTTTTTT.

This chain connects TRBV7-8 to TRBJ1-1; maybe TRBD1 (5 bases). V was pared by 3 bases and J by 5 bases, with 16 bases between. CDR1 SGHVS and CDR2 FQNEAQ come from the germline V gene. The CDR3 covers 15 residues. The CDR3 DNA reads as TGTGCCAGCAGCTTCCTCCTTCAGGGAGGGACTGAAGCTTTCTTT. Translation: CASSFLLQGGTEAFF.

A few counts support this clone. This rearrangement joins TRBV6-2 or TRBV6-3 to TRBJ2-1; a possible D gene is TRBD2 (6 bases). The CDR3 extends over 16 amino acids. V lost 0 bases to trimming and J lost 3 bases, with 12 bases between them. Germline CDR1 reads MNHEY; CDR2 reads SVGEGT. CDR3: CASSYSPGLGYNEQFF. The CDR3 DNA follows: TGTGCCAGCAGTTACTCTCCGGGACTCGGCTACAATGAGCAGTTCTTC.

V and J are TRBV11-3 and TRBJ1-1, with D possibly TRBD1 on 6 matching bases. The germline V gene encodes CDR1 SGHNT and CDR2 YENEEA. Deletions cut 5 bases from V and 5 bases from J, with 15 bases between. This CDR3 region has 14 residues. DNA of the CDR3: TGTGCCAGCAGCCTTAAAGCCCAGGGGACTGAAGCTTTCTTT. Translating gives CASSLKAQGTEAFF. Drawing the rest from reference TRBV11-3 and TRBJ1-1, the complete variable domain is EAGVVQSPRYKIIEKKQPVAFWCNPISGHNTLYWYLQNLGQGPELLIRYENEEAVDDSQLPKDRFSAERLKGVDSTLKIQPAELGDSAVYLCASSLKAQGTEAFFGQGTRLTVV.